This section outlines one T cell receptor (beta chain) sequence together with its context. Its antigen is unknown. The data belong to a study of T cells in localized non-small cell lung cancer. Whole-study findings and limits: Sequencing involved a lone tumor region, leaving heterogeneity possible. Clonality of T cells reached its maximum in uninvolved adjacent lung, surpassing tumor. Elevated circulating T cell density in blood was associated with longer overall survival.

V shed 4 bases, J shed 3 bases, and the junction held 6 bases outside the gene matches. Per germline, CDR1 SGHRS and CDR2 YFSETQ. The CDR3 covers 14 residues. The method was immunoSEQ multiplex PCR; TCRdb's version includes in-frame clones alone and lacks a portion of them. The data contain some 38,000 clones, approximately 92% of them singletons. Sequencing was performed on peripheral blood, taken before any cancer treatment. The receptor was isolated from a female donor over 55 with stage I lung adenocarcinoma. The rearrangement joins TRBV5-1 to TRBJ1-1; TRBD1 matches 7 bases. DNA of the CDR3: TGCGCCAGCAGCCCCGGGACAGAGTACACTGAAGCTTTCTTT. It yields the protein CASSPGTEYTEAFF.